One and the same sample provided the 6 T cell receptor beta chains below, sequenced in a study of T cells after yellow fever vaccination. TCRdb used MiXCR to reprocess the 5' RACE reads, holding one entry per CDR3 protein. The sample includes 450,000 to 550,000 distinct CDR3 sequences, around a fifth of them seen just once. This material consisted of PBMCs, taken roughly 23 days after the first yellow fever vaccination. These receptors originate from a young man who received the YFV17D yellow fever vaccine.

This chain links TRBV7-3 with TRBJ1-2, with a possible D match to TRBD1 (5 bases). V gave up 6 bases and J gave up 7 bases, with 15 bases separating them. The CDR3 runs 13 residues. Germline CDR1 reads SGHTA; CDR2 reads FQGTGA. The chain's CDR3 is CASRFDSLSGYTF. As DNA, the CDR3 is TGTGCCAGCAGGTTCGACAGTTTATCTGGCTACACCTTC.

V and J are TRBV6-1 and TRBJ2-3; D is uncertain. Trimming removed 7 bases at V and 2 bases at J, with 13 bases between. Germline assignment: CDR1 MNHNS and CDR2 SASEGT. The CDR3 contains 14 residues. The CDR3 sequence is CASILLQSTDTQYF. The CDR3 coding sequence is TGTGCCAGCATTCTTCTACAGTCCACAGATACGCAGTATTTT.

With regard to this clonotype: This may arise from a read error, as a much more abundant clone is one base away. V usage is TRBV5-4 and J usage is TRBJ2-1, with D unclear. The CDR3 length is 11 residues. V was cut by 1 base and J by 8 bases, with 4 bases left in between. In germline, CDR1 is SGHNT, CDR2 YYREEE (reference sequence). The CDR3 reads CASSLMDEQFF. The CDR3 coding sequence is TGTGCCAGCAGCTTGATGGATGAGCAGTTCTTC.

The gene calls are TRBV6-2 or TRBV6-3 and TRBJ1-5, with D tentatively TRBD1 (5 bases). Trimming took 5 bases from V and 11 from J, leaving 16 bases between them. Germline-derived CDR1 and CDR2 are MNHEY and SVGEGT. The CDR3 runs to 13 residues. CDR3 nucleotide sequence: TGTGCCAGCAGTAACACACTTGGGGGATCCCAGCATTTT. This translates into CASSNTLGGSQHF.

This chain connects TRBV27 to TRBJ2-5; D tentatively fits TRBD1 or TRBD2 (5 bases each). V lost 10 bases, J lost 2 bases, and 14 bases lay in between. The CDR3 totals 13 residues. CDR1 and CDR2 (germline): MNHEY, SMNVEV (reference sequence). Here the CDR3 DNA reads TGTGCCACGGGGCGACAGTCTCAAGAGACCCAGTACTTC. Translated, it gives CATGRQSQETQYF.

The chain employs TRBV24-1 and TRBJ2-5, with D perhaps given as TRBD1 or TRBD2 (5 bases each). The CDR3 covers 14 residues. The ends were cut back, 3 bases at V and 7 bases at J, with 14 bases in the middle. Per germline, CDR1 KGHDR and CDR2 SFDVKD. The CDR3 coding sequence is TGTGCCACCAGTGATGTGGGCAGGGACGGGACCCAGTACTTC. Amino acid sequence: CATSDVGRDGTQYF.